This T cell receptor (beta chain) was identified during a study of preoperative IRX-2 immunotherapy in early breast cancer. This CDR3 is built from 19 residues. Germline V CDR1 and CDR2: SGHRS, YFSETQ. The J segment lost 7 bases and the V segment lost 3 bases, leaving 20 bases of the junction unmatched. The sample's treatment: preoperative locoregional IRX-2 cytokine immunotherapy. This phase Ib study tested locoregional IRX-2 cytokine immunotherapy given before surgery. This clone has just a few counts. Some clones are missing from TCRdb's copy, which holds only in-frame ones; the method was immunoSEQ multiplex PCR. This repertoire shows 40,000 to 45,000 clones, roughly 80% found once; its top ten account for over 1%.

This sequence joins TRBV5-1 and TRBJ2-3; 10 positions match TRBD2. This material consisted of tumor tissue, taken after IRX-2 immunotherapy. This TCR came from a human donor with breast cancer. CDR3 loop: CASSSSGPSGRVTGHTQYF. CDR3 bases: TGCGCCAGCAGCTCCAGTGGGCCTAGCGGGAGAGTCACCGGTCATACGCAGTATTTT.